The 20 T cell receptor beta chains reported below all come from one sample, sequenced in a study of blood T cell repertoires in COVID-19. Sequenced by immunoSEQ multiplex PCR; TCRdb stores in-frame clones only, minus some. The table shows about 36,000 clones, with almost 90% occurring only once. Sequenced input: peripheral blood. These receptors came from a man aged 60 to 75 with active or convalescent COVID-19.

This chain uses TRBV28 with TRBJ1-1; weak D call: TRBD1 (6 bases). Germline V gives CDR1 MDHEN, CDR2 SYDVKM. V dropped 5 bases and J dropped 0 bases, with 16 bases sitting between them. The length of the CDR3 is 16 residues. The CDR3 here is CASSSRSGQMNTEAFF. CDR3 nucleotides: TGTGCCAGCAGTAGCAGATCCGGACAGATGAACACTGAAGCTTTCTTT. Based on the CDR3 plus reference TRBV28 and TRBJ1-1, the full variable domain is DVKVTQSSRYLVKRTGEKVFLECVQDMDHENMFWYRQDPGLGLRLIYFSYDVKMKEKGDIPEGYSVSREKKERFSLILESASTNQTSMYLCASSSRSGQMNTEAFFGQGTRLTVV.

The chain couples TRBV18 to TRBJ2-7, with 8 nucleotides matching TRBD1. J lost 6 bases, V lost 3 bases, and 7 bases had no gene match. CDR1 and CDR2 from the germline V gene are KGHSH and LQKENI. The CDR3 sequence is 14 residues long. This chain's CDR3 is CASSPVGQGSEQYF. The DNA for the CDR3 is TGTGCCAGCTCACCTGTCGGACAGGGTTCCGAGCAGTACTTC.

This CDR3 is CASSSMGQGYEQYF. The CDR3 DNA reads as TGCGCCAGCAGCTCAATGGGCCAGGGGTACGAGCAGTACTTC. The rearrangement joins TRBV4-1 to TRBJ2-7, with D possibly being TRBD1 (6 bases). This CDR3 has 14 residues. Germline CDR1 reads MGHRA; CDR2 reads YSYEKL. V shed 5 bases and J shed 4 bases, with 15 bases lying between them.

The CDR3 protein is CASSFFPGAGYIQYF. CDR3 DNA sequence: TGTGCCAGCAGCTTCTTTCCGGGAGCGGGATACATTCAGTACTTC. The V gene is TRBV5-5, the J gene TRBJ2-4; 7 bases are shared with TRBD2. The V segment lost 2 bases and the J segment 8 bases; nucleotides outside the gene matches: 10. The CDR3 totals 15 residues. Per germline, CDR1 SGHKS and CDR2 YYEKEE (reference sequence).

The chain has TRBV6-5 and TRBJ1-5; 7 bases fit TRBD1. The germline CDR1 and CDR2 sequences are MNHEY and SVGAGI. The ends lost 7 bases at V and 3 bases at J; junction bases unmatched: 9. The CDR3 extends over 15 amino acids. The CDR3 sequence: CASTTGRYTNQPQHF. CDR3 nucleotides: TGTGCCAGCACGACAGGGCGTTATACCAATCAGCCCCAGCATTTT.

The CDR3 region has the DNA TGCGCCAGCAGCACCTCTTCCGGGACAGGACATTATGGCTACACCTTC. The encoded protein is CASSTSSGTGHYGYTF. This sequence joins TRBV5-1 and TRBJ1-2; the match to TRBD1 covers 8 bases. After removal of 4 bases from V and 5 bases from J, the junction contained 13 bases not matched to a gene. This CDR3 spans 16 amino acids. The germline V gene encodes CDR1 SGHRS and CDR2 YFSETQ.

In nucleotides, the CDR3 is TGTGCCAGCAGCTTAAGGCGAGGGGGAGTCTACGAGCAGTACTTC. Translated: CASSLRRGGVYEQYF. The chain joins TRBV7-2 to TRBJ2-7; tentative D call: TRBD1 (6 bases). Looked up from germline, CDR1 is SGHTA and CDR2 is FQGNSA. The CDR3 runs to 15 residues. V was cut by 2 bases and J by 3 bases, with 14 bases left in between.

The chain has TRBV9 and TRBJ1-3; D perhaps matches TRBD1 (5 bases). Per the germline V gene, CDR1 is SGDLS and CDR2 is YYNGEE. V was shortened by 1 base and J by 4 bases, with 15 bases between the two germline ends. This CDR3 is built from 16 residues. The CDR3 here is CASSVSSGTLGNTIYF. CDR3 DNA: TGTGCCAGCAGCGTATCATCGGGGACTCTCGGAAACACCATATATTTT.

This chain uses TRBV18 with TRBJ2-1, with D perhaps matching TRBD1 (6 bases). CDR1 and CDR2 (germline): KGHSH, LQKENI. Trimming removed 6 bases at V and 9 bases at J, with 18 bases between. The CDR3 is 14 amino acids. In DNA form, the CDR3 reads TGTGCCAGCTCGCCTGTCACAGGGCAGGGTGAGCAGTTCTTC. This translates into CASSPVTGQGEQFF.

CDR3 in DNA: TGTGCCAGCAGTGCCACGGGGGAGGGAAACATTCAGTACTTC. This gives the protein CASSATGEGNIQYF. J is TRBJ2-4 and V is TRBV28, with 7 bases lining up with TRBD2. V lost 5 bases to trimming and J lost 6 bases; unmatched junction nucleotides: 7. Germline assignment: CDR1 MDHEN and CDR2 SYDVKM. The CDR3 is made up of 14 amino acids.

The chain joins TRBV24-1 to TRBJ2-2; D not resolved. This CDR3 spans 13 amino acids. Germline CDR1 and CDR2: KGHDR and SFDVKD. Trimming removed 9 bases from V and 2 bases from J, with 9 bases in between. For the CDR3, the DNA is TGTGCCACCCTATCCCCAAACACCGGGGAGCTGTTTTTT. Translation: CATLSPNTGELFF.

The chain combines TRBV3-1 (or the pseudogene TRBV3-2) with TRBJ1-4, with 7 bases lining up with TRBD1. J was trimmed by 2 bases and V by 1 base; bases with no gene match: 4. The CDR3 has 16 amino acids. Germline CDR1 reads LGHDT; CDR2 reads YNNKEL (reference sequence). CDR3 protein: CASSQGTGGTNEKLFF. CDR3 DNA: TGTGCCAGCAGCCAAGGGACAGGCGGGACTAATGAAAAACTGTTTTTT.

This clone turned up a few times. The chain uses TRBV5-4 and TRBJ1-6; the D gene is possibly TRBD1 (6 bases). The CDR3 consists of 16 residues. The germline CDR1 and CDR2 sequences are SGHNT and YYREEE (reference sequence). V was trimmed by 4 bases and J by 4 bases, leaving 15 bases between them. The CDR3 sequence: CASSKKLQGYNSPLHF. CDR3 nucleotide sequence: TGTGCCAGCAGCAAGAAGCTCCAGGGGTATAATTCACCCCTCCACTTT. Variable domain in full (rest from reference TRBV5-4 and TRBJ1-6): ETGVTQSPTHLIKTRGQQVTLRCSSQSGHNTVSWYQQALGQGPQFIFQYYREEENGRGNFPPRFSGLQFPNYSSELNVNALELDDSALYLCASSKKLQGYNSPLHFGNGTRLTVT.

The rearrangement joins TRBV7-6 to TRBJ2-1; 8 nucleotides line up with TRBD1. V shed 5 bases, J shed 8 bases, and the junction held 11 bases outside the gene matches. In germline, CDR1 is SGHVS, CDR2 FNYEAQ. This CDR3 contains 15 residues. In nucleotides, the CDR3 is TGTGCCAGCAGCATCTGGACAGGGTCGTTCGATGAGCAGTTCTTC. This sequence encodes CASSIWTGSFDEQFF. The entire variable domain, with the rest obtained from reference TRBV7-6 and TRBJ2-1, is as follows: GAGVSQSPRYKVTKRGQDVALRCDPISGHVSLYWYRQALGQGPEFLTYFNYEAQQDKSGLPNDRFSAERPEGSISTLTIQRTEQRDSAMYRCASSIWTGSFDEQFFGPGTRLTVL.

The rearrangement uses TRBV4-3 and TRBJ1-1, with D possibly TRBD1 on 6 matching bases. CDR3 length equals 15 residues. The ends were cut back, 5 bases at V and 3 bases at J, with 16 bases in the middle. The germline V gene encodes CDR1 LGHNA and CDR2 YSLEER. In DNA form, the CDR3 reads TGCGCCAGCAGCAGGGGACAAGGGACCTACACTGAAGCTTTCTTT. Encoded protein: CASSRGQGTYTEAFF.

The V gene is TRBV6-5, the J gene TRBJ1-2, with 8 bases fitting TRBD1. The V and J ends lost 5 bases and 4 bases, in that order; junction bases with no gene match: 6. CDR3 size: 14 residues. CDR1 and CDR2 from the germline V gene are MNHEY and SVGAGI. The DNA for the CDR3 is TGTGCCAGCAGTCGACAGGGGTTGTCCTATGGCTACACCTTC. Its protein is CASSRQGLSYGYTF.

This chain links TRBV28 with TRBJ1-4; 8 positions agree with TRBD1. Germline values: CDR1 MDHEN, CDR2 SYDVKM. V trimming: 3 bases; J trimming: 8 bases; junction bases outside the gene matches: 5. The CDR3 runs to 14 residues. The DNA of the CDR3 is TGTGCCAGCAGTTTCAGGGGGCTTGGGGAAAAACTGTTTTTT. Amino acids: CASSFRGLGEKLFF.

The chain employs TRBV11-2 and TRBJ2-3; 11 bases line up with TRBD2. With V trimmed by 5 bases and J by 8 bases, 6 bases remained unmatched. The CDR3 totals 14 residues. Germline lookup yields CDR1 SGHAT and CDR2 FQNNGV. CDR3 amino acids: CASSQIAGGPTQYF. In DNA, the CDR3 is TGTGCCAGCAGCCAGATAGCGGGAGGGCCTACGCAGTATTTT.

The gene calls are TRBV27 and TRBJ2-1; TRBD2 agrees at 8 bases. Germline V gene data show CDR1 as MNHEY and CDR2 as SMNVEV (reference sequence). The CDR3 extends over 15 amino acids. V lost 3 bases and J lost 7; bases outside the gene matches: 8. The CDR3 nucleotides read TGTGCCAGCAGTTTTGTGGCGGGAGGAGGTAATGAGCAGTTCTTC. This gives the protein CASSFVAGGGNEQFF.

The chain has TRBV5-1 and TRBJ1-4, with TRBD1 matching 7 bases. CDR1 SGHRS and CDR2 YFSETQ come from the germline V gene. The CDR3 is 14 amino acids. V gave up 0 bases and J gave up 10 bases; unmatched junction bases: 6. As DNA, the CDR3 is TGCGCCAGCAGCTTGGGGACGGCAGGGGGAAAACTGTTTTTT. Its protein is CASSLGTAGGKLFF.